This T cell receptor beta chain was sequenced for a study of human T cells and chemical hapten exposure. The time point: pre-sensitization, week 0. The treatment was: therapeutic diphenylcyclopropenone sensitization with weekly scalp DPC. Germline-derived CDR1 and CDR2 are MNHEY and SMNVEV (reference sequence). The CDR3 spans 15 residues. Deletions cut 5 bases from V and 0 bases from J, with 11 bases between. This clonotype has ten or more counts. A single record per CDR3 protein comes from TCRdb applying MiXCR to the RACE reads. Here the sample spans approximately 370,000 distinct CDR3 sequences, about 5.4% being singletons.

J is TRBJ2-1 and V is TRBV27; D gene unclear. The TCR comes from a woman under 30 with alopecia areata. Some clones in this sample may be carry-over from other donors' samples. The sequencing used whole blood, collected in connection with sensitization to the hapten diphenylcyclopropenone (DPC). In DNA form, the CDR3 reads TGTGCCAGCAGTCCGAGAGACGGCTCCTACAATGAGCAGTTCTTC. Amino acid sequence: CASSPRDGSYNEQFF.